The 13 T cell receptor beta chains below all came from one sample that was sequenced in a study of technical replicates of blood from a handful of donors. Using immunoSEQ multiplex PCR, the repertoire was profiled, and TCRdb retains in-frame clones only, with some absent. The sample lists around 68,000 clones; 75% to 95% were seen once. What was sequenced was T cells isolated from PBMCs. These receptors came from a human donor in good health. Some clones in this sample may be carry-over from other donors' samples.

The rearrangement links TRBV4-1 to TRBJ2-2; D call uncertain. This CDR3 comprises 16 residues. Trimming took off 2 bases at V and 4 bases at J, with 14 bases between the two ends. Germline V gene lookup returns CDR1 MGHRA and CDR2 YSYEKL. The CDR3 DNA is TGCGCCAGCAGCCAATCAAGCCGACTTTTCACCGGGGAGCTGTTTTTT. It translates to CASSQSSRLFTGELFF.

This chain joins TRBV19 and TRBJ1-5, with 8 positions matching TRBD1. Germline CDR1 reads LNHDA; CDR2 reads SQIVND (reference sequence). The CDR3 contains 15 residues. V dropped 5 bases and J dropped 4; count of bases not matched to a gene: 7. CDR3 loop: CASSPGQGRNQPQHF. DNA for the CDR3: TGTGCCAGTAGTCCAGGACAGGGACGTAATCAGCCCCAGCATTTT.

The genes are TRBV2 and TRBJ1-4, with D possibly being TRBD1 (5 bases). CDR1 and CDR2 (germline): SNHLY, FYNNEI. Between the trimmed V and J ends, which lost 8 bases and 7 bases, there was a span of 14 bases. The CDR3 has 13 amino acids. For the CDR3, the DNA is TGTGCCAGCTCCCGGGACTTTGGTGAAAAACTGTTTTTT. Its translation is CASSRDFGEKLFF.

This chain joins TRBV19 and TRBJ1-3; tentative D call: TRBD1 (6 bases). Trimming removed 4 bases at V and 13 bases at J, with 17 bases between. From germline, CDR1 is LNHDA and CDR2 SQIVND (reference sequence). The length of the CDR3 is 13 residues. The CDR3 loop is CASSTRTRGSIYF. The CDR3 nucleotides read TGTGCCAGTAGTACCCGCACCAGGGGATCGATATATTTT.

This chain uses TRBV5-4 with TRBJ2-7, with 7 bases aligning to TRBD1. The J segment lost 3 bases and the V segment lost 2 bases, leaving 2 bases of the junction unmatched. From germline, CDR1 is SGHNT and CDR2 YYREEE (reference sequence). The CDR3 runs 13 residues. As DNA, the CDR3 is TGTGCCAGCAGCTTATACAGGGGCTACGAGCAGTACTTC. This sequence encodes CASSLYRGYEQYF.

The V gene is TRBV7-9, the J gene TRBJ2-1; TRBD1 aligns across 8 bases. V dropped 7 bases and J dropped 10; count of bases not matched to a gene: 9. The CDR3 is 13 amino acids. Germline V CDR1 and CDR2: SEHNR, FQNEAQ (reference sequence). The CDR3 loop is CASITTGVVEQFF. CDR3 bases: TGTGCCAGCATTACGACAGGGGTTGTAGAGCAGTTCTTC.

The chain recombines TRBV6-5 with TRBJ1-5; the D gene is possibly TRBD1 (5 bases). The CDR3 has 14 residues. The germline gives CDR1 MNHEY, CDR2 SVGAGI. V lost 5 bases to trimming and J lost 5 bases, with 13 bases between them. The CDR3 reads CASSRRPGYQPQHF. The DNA of the CDR3 is TGTGCCAGCAGTAGGCGGCCAGGGTATCAGCCCCAGCATTTT.

This chain uses TRBV2 with TRBJ2-6; D is ambiguous. The CDR3 contains 13 residues. Germline lookup yields CDR1 SNHLY and CDR2 FYNNEI. V lost 8 bases and J 1 base, leaving 6 bases between the germline ends. The CDR3 sequence: CASASSGANVLTF. For the CDR3, the DNA is TGTGCCAGCGCGAGTTCTGGGGCCAACGTCCTGACTTTC.

This chain uses TRBV5-1 with TRBJ2-3, with TRBD2 matching 11 bases. Germline lookup yields CDR1 SGHRS and CDR2 YFSETQ. After removal of 4 bases from V and 2 bases from J, the junction contained 6 bases not matched to a gene. This CDR3 has 16 residues. The CDR3, as DNA: TGCGCCAGCAGCAAGGGGACTAGCGGACTCACAGATACGCAGTATTTT. Its translation: CASSKGTSGLTDTQYF.

This chain connects TRBV5-1 to TRBJ2-5, with D tentatively TRBD2 (6 bases). This CDR3 region has 15 residues. CDR1 SGHRS and CDR2 YFSETQ come from the germline V gene. The ends were cut back, 5 bases at V and 1 base at J, with 15 bases in the middle. The CDR3 DNA follows: TGCGCCAGCAGACCGGGACTCACATTCCAAGAGACCCAGTACTTC. Translating gives CASRPGLTFQETQYF.

As concerns this clone: The same CDR3 also results from other DNA sequences found in this sample. V gene TRBV27 combines with J gene TRBJ2-3; 9 nucleotides align to TRBD2. Germline CDR1 reads MNHEY; CDR2 reads SMNVEV (reference sequence). J lost 4 bases, V lost 3 bases, and 5 bases had no gene match. The CDR3 sequence is 15 residues long. The CDR3 region is CASSFVAGVADTQYF. The DNA of the CDR3 is TGTGCCAGCAGTTTTGTAGCGGGAGTGGCAGATACGCAGTATTTT.

This chain links TRBV9 with TRBJ2-2; 10 bases line up with TRBD2. The CDR3 extends over 16 amino acids. The V segment lost 3 bases and the J segment 4 bases; nucleotides outside the gene matches: 6. Germline V gene lookup returns CDR1 SGDLS and CDR2 YYNGEE. The CDR3 region has the DNA TGTGCCAGCAGCGACCGGACTAGCGGTACCACCGGGGAGCTGTTTTTT. It translates to CASSDRTSGTTGELFF. Looking up the rest from reference TRBV9 and TRBJ2-2 gives the full variable domain: DSGVTQTPKHLITATGQRVTLRCSPRSGDLSVYWYQQSLDQGLQFLIQYYNGEERAKGNILERFSAQQFPDLHSELNLSSLELGDSALYFCASSDRTSGTTGELFFGEGSRLTVL.

V usage is TRBV19 and J usage is TRBJ1-1; 8 bases match TRBD1. The CDR3 covers 15 residues. V trimming: 1 base; J trimming: 6 bases; junction bases outside the gene matches: 7. Germline V gene data show CDR1 as LNHDA and CDR2 as SQIVND (reference sequence). The CDR3 bases are TGTGCCAGTAGTATAGTACTCAGGGGGCTTTCTGAAGCTTTCTTT. As protein: CASSIVLRGLSEAFF.